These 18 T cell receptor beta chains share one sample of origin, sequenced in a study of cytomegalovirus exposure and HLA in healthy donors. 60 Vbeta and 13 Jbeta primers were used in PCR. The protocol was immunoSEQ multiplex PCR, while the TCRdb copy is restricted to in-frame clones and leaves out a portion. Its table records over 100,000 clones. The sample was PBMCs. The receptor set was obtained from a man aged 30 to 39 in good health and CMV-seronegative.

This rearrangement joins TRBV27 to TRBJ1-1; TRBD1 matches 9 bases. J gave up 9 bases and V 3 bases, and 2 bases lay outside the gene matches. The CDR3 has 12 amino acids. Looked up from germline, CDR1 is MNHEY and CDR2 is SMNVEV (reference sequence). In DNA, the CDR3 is TGTGCCAGCAGTTTGACAGGGGGACAAGCTTTCTTT. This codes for CASSLTGGQAFF.

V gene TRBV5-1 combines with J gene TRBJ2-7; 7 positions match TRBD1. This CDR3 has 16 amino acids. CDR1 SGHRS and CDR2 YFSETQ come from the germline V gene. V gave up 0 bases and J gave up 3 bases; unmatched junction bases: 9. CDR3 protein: CASSLAPWTGDYEQYF. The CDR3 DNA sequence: TGCGCCAGCAGCTTGGCCCCCTGGACAGGAGACTACGAGCAGTACTTC.

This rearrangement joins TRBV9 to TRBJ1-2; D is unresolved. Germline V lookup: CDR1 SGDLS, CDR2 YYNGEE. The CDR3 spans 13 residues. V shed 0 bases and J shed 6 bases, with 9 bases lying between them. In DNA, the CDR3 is TGTGCCAGCAGCGTAGCTTGGAGCGATGGCTACACCTTC. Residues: CASSVAWSDGYTF.

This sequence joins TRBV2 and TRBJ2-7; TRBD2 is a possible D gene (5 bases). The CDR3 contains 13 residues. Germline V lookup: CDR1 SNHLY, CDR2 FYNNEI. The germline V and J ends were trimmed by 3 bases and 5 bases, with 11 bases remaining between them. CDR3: CASSEAGTDEQYF. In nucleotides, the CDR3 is TGTGCCAGCAGTGAGGCGGGTACCGACGAGCAGTACTTC.

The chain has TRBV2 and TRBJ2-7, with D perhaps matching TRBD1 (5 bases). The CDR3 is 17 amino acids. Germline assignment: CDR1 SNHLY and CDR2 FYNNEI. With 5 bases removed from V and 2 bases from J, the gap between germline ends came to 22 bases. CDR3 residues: CASSPRPRSTVPYEQYF. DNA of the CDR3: TGTGCCAGCAGTCCACGTCCCCGATCGACAGTCCCCTACGAGCAGTACTTC. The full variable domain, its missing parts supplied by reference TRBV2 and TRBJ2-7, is EPEVTQTPSHQVTQMGQEVILRCVPISNHLYFYWYRQILGQKVEFLVSFYNNEISEKSEIFDDQFSVERPDGSNFTLKIRSTKLEDSAMYFCASSPRPRSTVPYEQYFGPGTRLTVT.

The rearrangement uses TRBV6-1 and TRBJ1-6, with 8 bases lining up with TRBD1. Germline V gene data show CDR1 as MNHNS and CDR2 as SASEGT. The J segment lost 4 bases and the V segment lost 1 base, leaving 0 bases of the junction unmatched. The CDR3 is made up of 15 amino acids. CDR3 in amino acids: CASSEGTGYNSPLHF. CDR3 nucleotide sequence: TGTGCCAGCAGTGAAGGGACAGGGTATAATTCACCCCTCCACTTT.

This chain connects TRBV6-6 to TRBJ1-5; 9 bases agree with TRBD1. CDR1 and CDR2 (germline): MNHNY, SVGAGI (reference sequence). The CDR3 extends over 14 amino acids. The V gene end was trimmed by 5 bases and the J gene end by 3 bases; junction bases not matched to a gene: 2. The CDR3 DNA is TGTGCCAGCAGTAGGACAGGGGACAATCAGCCCCAGCATTTT. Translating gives CASSRTGDNQPQHF.

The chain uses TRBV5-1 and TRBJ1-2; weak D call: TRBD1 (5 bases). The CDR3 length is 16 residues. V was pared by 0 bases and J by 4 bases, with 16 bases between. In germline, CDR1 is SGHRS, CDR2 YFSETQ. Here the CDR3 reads CASSLASSRGGYGYTF. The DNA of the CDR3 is TGCGCCAGCAGCTTGGCCTCCTCAAGGGGTGGCTATGGCTACACCTTC.

This CDR3 reads CAGEEGVDVRMNTEAFF. Here the CDR3 DNA reads TGTGCCGGAGAGGAAGGGGTTGACGTCCGAATGAACACTGAAGCTTTCTTT. The chain carries TRBV7-9 and TRBJ1-1, with TRBD1 as a possible D gene (5 bases). The CDR3 runs 17 residues. Germline CDR1 reads SEHNR; CDR2 reads FQNEAQ (reference sequence). V shed 11 bases and J shed 0 bases, with 25 bases lying between them.

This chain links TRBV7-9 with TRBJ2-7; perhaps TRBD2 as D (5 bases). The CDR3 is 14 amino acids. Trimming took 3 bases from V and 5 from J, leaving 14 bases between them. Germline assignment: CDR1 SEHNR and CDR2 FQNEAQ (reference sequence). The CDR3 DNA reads TGTGCCAGCAGCTTGACGGCGGGCATGGACGAGCAGTACTTC. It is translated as CASSLTAGMDEQYF.

The CDR3 DNA is TGTGCCAGAAGAGCCGGGACAGGGATCTACGAGCAGTACTTC. It yields the protein CARRAGTGIYEQYF. The genes are TRBV5-3 and TRBJ2-7; 9 bases align to TRBD1. TRBV5-3 is an open reading frame, and its role is uncertain. The CDR3 is made up of 14 amino acids. Trimming removed 5 bases from V and 3 bases from J; junction bases left unmatched: 6.

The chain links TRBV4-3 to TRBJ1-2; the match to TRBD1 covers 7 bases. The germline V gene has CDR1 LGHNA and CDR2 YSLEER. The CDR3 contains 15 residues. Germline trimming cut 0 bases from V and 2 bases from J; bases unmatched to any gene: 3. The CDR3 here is CASSQEGGQNYGYTF. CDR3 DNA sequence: TGCGCCAGCAGCCAAGAAGGGGGACAGAACTATGGCTACACCTTC.

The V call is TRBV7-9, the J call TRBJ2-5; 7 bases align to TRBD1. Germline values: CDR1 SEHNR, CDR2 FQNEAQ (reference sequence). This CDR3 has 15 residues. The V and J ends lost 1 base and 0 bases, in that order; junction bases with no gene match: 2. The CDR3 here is CASSLEGADQETQYF. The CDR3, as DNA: TGTGCCAGCAGCTTAGAGGGGGCGGACCAAGAGACCCAGTACTTC. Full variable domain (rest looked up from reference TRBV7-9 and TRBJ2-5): DTGVSQNPRHKITKRGQNVTFRCDPISEHNRLYWYRQTLGQGPEFLTYFQNEAQLEKSRLLSDRFSAERPKGSFSTLEIQRTEQGDSAMYLCASSLEGADQETQYFGPGTRLLVL.

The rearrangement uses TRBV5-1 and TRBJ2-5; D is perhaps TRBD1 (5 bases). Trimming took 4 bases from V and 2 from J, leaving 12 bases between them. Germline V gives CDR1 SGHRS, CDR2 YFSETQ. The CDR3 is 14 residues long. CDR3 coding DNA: TGCGCCAGCAGCCCGACAGTAAGACAAGAGACCCAGTACTTC. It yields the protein CASSPTVRQETQYF.

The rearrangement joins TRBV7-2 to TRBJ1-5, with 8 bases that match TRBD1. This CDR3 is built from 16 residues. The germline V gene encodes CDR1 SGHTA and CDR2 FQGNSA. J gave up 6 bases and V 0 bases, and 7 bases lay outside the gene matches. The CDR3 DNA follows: TGTGCCAGCAGCTTAGCCTCGGACAGGGTAGGTCAGCCCCAGCATTTT. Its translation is CASSLASDRVGQPQHF.

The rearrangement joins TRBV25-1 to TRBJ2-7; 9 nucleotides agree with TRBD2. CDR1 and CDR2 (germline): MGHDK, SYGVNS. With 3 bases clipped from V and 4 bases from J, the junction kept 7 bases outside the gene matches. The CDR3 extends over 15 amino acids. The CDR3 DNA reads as TGTGCCAGCAGTGATCGGGCTAGCGGGACATACGAGCAGTACTTC. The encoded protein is CASSDRASGTYEQYF.

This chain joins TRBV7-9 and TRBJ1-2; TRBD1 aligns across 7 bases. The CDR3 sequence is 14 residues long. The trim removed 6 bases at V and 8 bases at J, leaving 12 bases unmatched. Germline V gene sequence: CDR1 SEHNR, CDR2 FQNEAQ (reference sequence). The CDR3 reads CASSPLTGKTGYTF. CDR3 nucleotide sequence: TGTGCCAGCAGTCCCCTGACAGGGAAGACGGGCTACACCTTC.

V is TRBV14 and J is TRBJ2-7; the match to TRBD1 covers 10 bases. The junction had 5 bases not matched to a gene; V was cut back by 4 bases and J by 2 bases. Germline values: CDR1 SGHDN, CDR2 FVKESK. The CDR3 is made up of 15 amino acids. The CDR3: CASSPPGTGAYEQYF. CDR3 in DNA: TGTGCCAGCAGCCCGCCGGGGACAGGGGCCTACGAGCAGTACTTC.